Listed below are T cell receptor beta chains from one sample, sequenced in a study of shared clonotypes between healthy human individuals. The method was immunoSEQ multiplex PCR; TCRdb's version includes in-frame clones alone and lacks a portion of them. The sample has about 820,000 clones; 85% to 95% are singletons. The material sequenced was naive CD8+ T cells sorted from blood. The source of these receptors is a man younger than 45 in good health. Both conserved end residues are part of each CDR3. The D gene is left open where the match is weak. The size of a clone is reported for some rows only, either as once, few or many, or as a class for expanded clones.

D	size	J	V	CDR3	DNA
-	-	TRBJ2-5	TRBV5-6	CASSGGGVWETQYF	TGTGCCAGCAGCGGTGGCGGGGTGTGGGAGACCCAGTACTTC
TRBD2	once	TRBJ2-5	TRBV4-1	CASSQQFGTSKETQYF	TGCGCCAGCAGCCAGCAATTCGGGACTAGCAAAGAGACCCAGTACTTC
TRBD1	once	TRBJ2-2	TRBV4-1	CASSQDQPTGVTGELFF	TGCGCCAGCAGCCAAGATCAACCGACAGGGGTGACCGGGGAGCTGTTTTTT
TRBD2	-	TRBJ2-1	TRBV14	CASRLTGEGLWNEQFF	TGTGCCAGCAGACTAACGGGGGAGGGCCTTTGGAATGAGCAGTTCTTC
TRBD1	few	TRBJ1-2	TRBV4-1	CASSLRTGGNYGYTF	TGCGCCAGCAGCCTCCGGACAGGGGGCAACTATGGCTACACCTTC
TRBD2	-	TRBJ2-3	TRBV5-1	CASSLRGLADLTDTQYF	TGCGCCAGCAGCTTGCGAGGACTAGCGGACCTCACAGATACGCAGTATTTT
-	-	TRBJ1-3	TRBV2	CASSESRTGSGNTIYF	TGTGCCAGCAGTGAATCGCGAACGGGCTCTGGAAACACCATATATTTT
-	-	TRBJ2-3	TRBV11-2	CASSLDHDTQYF	TGTGCCAGCAGCTTAGATCATGATACGCAGTATTTT
-	-	TRBJ1-5	TRBV19	CASSIPDSSNQPQHF	TGTGCCAGTAGTATTCCAGACTCTAGCAATCAGCCCCAGCATTTT
TRBD1	-	TRBJ2-7	TRBV6-5	CASSYSSTGASYEQYF	TGTGCCAGCAGTTACTCGAGTACAGGGGCCTCCTACGAGCAGTACTTC
-	-	TRBJ1-5	TRBV6-1	CASSDNQGRNQPQHF	TGTGCCAGCAGTGATAATCAGGGCCGCAATCAGCCCCAGCATTTT
TRBD1	-	TRBJ2-7	TRBV5-1	CASSLGTGIYEQYF	TGCGCCAGCAGCTTGGGGACAGGGATCTACGAGCAGTACTTC
-	-	TRBJ2-6	TRBV7-6	CASSLNGDSGANVLTF	TGTGCCAGCAGCTTAAATGGGGACTCTGGGGCCAACGTCCTGACTTTC
-	-	TRBJ2-6	TRBV19	CASSPPGGVSGANVLTF	TGTGCCAGTAGTCCGCCGGGGGGCGTCTCTGGGGCCAACGTCCTGACTTTC
TRBD2	-	TRBJ2-7	TRBV27	CASSSTSGSYEQYF	TGTGCCAGCAGTTCTACTAGCGGGAGCTACGAGCAGTACTTC
-	-	TRBJ2-4	TRBV11-2	CASSLFVGGHEQYF	TGTGCCAGCAGCTTATTCGTGGGGGGACATGAACAGTACTTC
TRBD2	-	TRBJ2-7	TRBV27	CASSYGTSGYEQYF	TGTGCCAGCAGCTACGGGACTAGCGGTTACGAGCAGTACTTC
-	few	TRBJ1-1	TRBV28	CASSFLGGFEAFF	TGTGCCAGCAGTTTCCTCGGGGGGTTCGAAGCTTTCTTT
-	many	TRBJ1-1	TRBV21-1	CASSKGHTEAFF	TGTGCCAGCAGCAAGGGACACACTGAAGCTTTCTTT
-	-	TRBJ2-5	TRBV18	CASSRPLGAETQETQYF	TGTGCCAGCTCACGCCCCTTGGGAGCGGAGACCCAAGAGACCCAGTACTTC
-	-	TRBJ1-3	TRBV9	CASSEGGSGNTIYF	TGTGCCAGCAGTGAGGGGGGCTCTGGAAACACCATATATTTT
-	-	TRBJ2-5	TRBV6-5	CASSYSTGDIGETQYF	TGTGCCAGCAGTTACTCGACCGGGGATATAGGGGAGACCCAGTACTTC
-	-	TRBJ2-7	TRBV11-2	CASSVYSSYEQYF	TGTGCCAGCAGCGTTTACAGCTCCTACGAGCAGTACTTC
-	-	TRBJ2-7	TRBV5-8	CASRGRIGIYEQYF	TGTGCCAGCAGGGGCCGGATAGGCATTTACGAGCAGTACTTC
-	-	TRBJ2-1	TRBV10-2	CASSERHVNEQFF	TGCGCCAGCAGTGAGAGGCACGTCAATGAGCAGTTCTTC
-	-	TRBJ2-1	TRBV7-9	CASSLPGPYNEQFF	TGTGCCAGCAGCTTGCCAGGTCCTTACAATGAGCAGTTCTTC
TRBD1	once	TRBJ2-7	TRBV13	CASSGLGTGSYEQYF	TGTGCCAGCAGCGGGCTAGGGACAGGGTCCTACGAGCAGTACTTC
TRBD1	once	TRBJ2-2	TRBV5-1	CASSLEQGETGELFF	TGCGCCAGCAGCTTGGAACAGGGGGAGACCGGGGAGCTGTTTTTT
TRBD1	-	TRBJ2-3	TRBV28	CASSTGTGASSTDTQYF	TGTGCCAGCAGTACCGGGACAGGGGCCTCTAGCACAGATACGCAGTATTTT
-	-	TRBJ2-5	TRBV29-1	CSVDEGGLARETQYF	TGCAGCGTTGACGAGGGTGGGCTAGCAAGAGAGACCCAGTACTTC
-	-	TRBJ2-7	TRBV2	CASIQGRYEQYF	TGTGCCAGCATCCAGGGAAGGTACGAGCAGTACTTC